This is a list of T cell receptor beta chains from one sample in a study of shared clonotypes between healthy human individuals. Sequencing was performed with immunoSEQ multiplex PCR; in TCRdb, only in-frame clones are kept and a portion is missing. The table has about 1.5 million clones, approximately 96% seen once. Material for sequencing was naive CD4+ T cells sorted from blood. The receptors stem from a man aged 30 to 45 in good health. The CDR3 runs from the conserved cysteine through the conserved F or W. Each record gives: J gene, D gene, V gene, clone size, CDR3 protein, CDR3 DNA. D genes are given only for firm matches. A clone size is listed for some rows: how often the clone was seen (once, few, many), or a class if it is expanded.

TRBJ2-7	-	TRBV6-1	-	CASLGRGYYEQYF	TGTGCCAGCTTGGGACGGGGGTATTATGAGCAGTACTTC
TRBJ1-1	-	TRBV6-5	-	CASSYHRKGNTEAFF	TGTGCCAGCAGTTACCACCGGAAGGGGAACACTGAAGCTTTCTTT
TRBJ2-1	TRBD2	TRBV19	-	CASSIGLRTSGPRNEQFF	TGTGCCAGTAGTATAGGCCTTAGGACTAGCGGACCACGCAATGAGCAGTTCTTC
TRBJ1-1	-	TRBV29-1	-	CSVGTTTEAFF	TGCAGCGTTGGTACAACCACTGAAGCTTTCTTT
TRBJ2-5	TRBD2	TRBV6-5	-	CASSYEREVTQYF	TGTGCCAGCAGTTACGAGCGGGAGGTCACCCAGTACTTC
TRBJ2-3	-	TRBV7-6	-	CASSLDLGSPVSTDTQYF	TGTGCCAGCAGCTTAGATTTGGGTTCACCGGTTAGCACAGATACGCAGTATTTT
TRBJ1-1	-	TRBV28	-	CASSEPGRKEAFF	TGTGCCAGCAGTGAACCCGGGAGGAAGGAAGCTTTCTTT
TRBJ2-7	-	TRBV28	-	CASSAPTGPHGEQYF	TGTGCCAGCAGTGCTCCCACGGGCCCGCACGGCGAGCAGTACTTC
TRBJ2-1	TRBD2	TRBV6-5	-	CASSYALAREQFF	TGTGCCAGCAGTTACGCACTAGCGAGGGAGCAGTTCTTC
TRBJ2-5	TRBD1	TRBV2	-	CASRAGTAYQETQYF	TGTGCCAGCAGGGCCGGGACAGCGTACCAAGAGACCCAGTACTTC
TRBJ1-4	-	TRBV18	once	CASSSVEGEKLFF	TGTGCCAGCTCTTCCGTGGAGGGGGAAAAACTGTTTTTT
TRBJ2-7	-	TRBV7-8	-	CASSLLLYLEQYF	TGTGCCAGCAGCTTATTGTTGTATCTCGAGCAGTACTTC
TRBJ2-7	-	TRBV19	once	CASRNSLGRDPYEQYF	TGTGCCAGTAGGAATAGTTTGGGTCGGGACCCCTACGAGCAGTACTTC
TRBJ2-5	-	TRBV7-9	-	CASSAQGETQYF	TGTGCCAGCAGCGCTCAGGGGGAGACCCAGTACTTC
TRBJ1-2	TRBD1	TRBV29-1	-	CSVEEQGAVGYTF	TGCAGCGTTGAAGAGCAGGGGGCGGTTGGCTACACCTTC
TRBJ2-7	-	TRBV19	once	CASSRYSRTPSYEQYF	TGTGCCAGTAGTAGATATAGCAGGACCCCCTCCTACGAGCAGTACTTC